This T cell receptor (beta chain) was sequenced for a study of blood T cell repertoires in COVID-19. Whole-study context: Both acute and convalescent COVID-19 samples were obtained from the United States, Italy and Spain. From T cells, B-cell-depleted T cells, or PBMCs came the material, which was cDNA or gDNA.

Study processing details: Reference gene primers were amplified, and this amplification served to estimate nucleated cell counts. This table comes from immunoSEQ multiplex PCR, and its TCRdb copy is limited to in-frame clones, with some not included. V and J calls plus clone size are reproduced from that table; the DNA served to infer D and trimming. The sample consists of roughly 280,000 clones, roughly 86% of them appearing once. The CDR3 loop spans 14 amino acids. The ends were cut back, 0 bases at V and 6 bases at J, with 9 bases in the middle. Germline loops: CDR1 LGHDT, CDR2 YNNKEL (reference sequence).

The sample taken for sequencing was peripheral blood. The TCR comes from an older woman with COVID-19, enrolled during active disease. V gene TRBV3-1 (or the pseudogene TRBV3-2) combines with J gene TRBJ2-1, with D possibly being TRBD1 (5 bases). This CDR3 is CASSQDHQGNEQFF. The CDR3 DNA sequence: TGTGCCAGCAGCCAAGATCACCAGGGCAATGAGCAGTTCTTC.